The entry below describes one T cell receptor beta chain. Given a much more abundant clone one base away, this may be a read error. The sample originates from a study of blood T cells in healthy people across ages. Then a second PCR, running about 6 to 11 cycles, was carried out with a sample-barcoded 5' primer and a J-beta primer mix. TCRdb re-derived calls from the 5' RACE reads in MiXCR, one entry per CDR3 protein. Altogether around 650,000 distinct CDR3 sequences are present, approximately 40% being singletons, with the ten largest covering around 32%. This CDR3 is built from 11 residues. Per germline, CDR1 ENHRY and CDR2 SYGVKD. V shed 1 base and J shed 3 bases, with 1 base lying between them. The study isolated at least 6.5 million PBMCs from each sample.

The sample comprised blood. The V call is TRBV10-3, the J call TRBJ2-7; D remains unclear. This receptor was taken from an older man in good health. This CDR3 is CAISEFYEQYF. The CDR3 coding sequence is TGTGCCATCAGTGAGTTCTACGAGCAGTACTTC.